The 11 T cell receptor beta chains reported below all come from one sample, sequenced in a study of T cells after yellow fever vaccination (dated by TCRdb to the late 2010s). The treatment or condition tag for this specimen amounts to: live attenuated yellow fever vaccine strain. The method behind the library was 5' RACE. The data were produced on an Illumina HiSeq 2500. TCRdb reprocessed the public reads (quality trimming at Q25 with fastp, clone calling with MiXCR) and kept in-frame beta chains. Duplicate CDR3 protein sequences are folded into a single record with the most common DNA and genes. This sample has fewer than 650,000 distinct CDR3 sequences in its table, and just over 20% of those were observed once. Around 16% of the sample is in the top ten clones. The material was PBMCs, obtained 21 days after the first yellow fever vaccination. These receptors came from a man between 18 and 29 years old who received the YFV17D yellow fever vaccine.

The chain carries TRBV12-3 or TRBV12-4 and TRBJ1-1; TRBD1 might be the D (5 bases). The length of the CDR3 is 19 residues. V lost 3 bases to trimming and J lost 1 base, with 24 bases between them. The CDR3 sequence: CASSLVATGLSVRNTEAFF. In nucleotides, the CDR3 is TGTGCCAGCAGTTTGGTGGCCACGGGACTTTCCGTCCGGAACACTGAAGCTTTCTTT.

The V call is TRBV12-3 or TRBV12-4, the J call TRBJ2-5, with D hard to call. This CDR3 comprises 14 residues. V was pared by 5 bases and J by 5 bases, with 15 bases between. The CDR3 nucleotides read TGTGCCAGCAGTCCCTCAAGGAGTGGGGAGACCCAGTACTTC. This encodes CASSPSRSGETQYF.

The rearrangement uses TRBV4-1 and TRBJ2-5; 7 positions agree with TRBD2. The germline V gene has CDR1 MGHRA and CDR2 YSYEKL. With V trimmed by 0 bases and J by 13 bases, 8 bases remained unmatched. The CDR3 totals 13 residues. CDR3 DNA sequence: TGCGCCAGCAGCCAAGATAGGGAGGGACGGGTGTACTTC. This translates into CASSQDREGRVYF.

The chain is built from TRBV4-3 and TRBJ2-3, with TRBD2 matching over 12 bases. The CDR3 runs 17 residues. The V gene's germline CDR1 is LGHNA and CDR2 YSLEER. Trimming took 6 bases from V and 3 from J; bases not matched to a gene: 10. Written as DNA, the CDR3 is TGCGCCAGCAGAGCTGAGACGGGACTAGCGGGTACAGATACGCAGTATTTT. The encoded protein is CASRAETGLAGTDTQYF.

There are a few counts of this clonotype. This chain joins TRBV7-9 and TRBJ2-7; no reliable D call. CDR3 size: 14 residues. V was clipped by 6 bases and J by 3 bases, with 15 bases between them. Looked up from germline, CDR1 is SEHNR and CDR2 is FQNEAQ (reference sequence). CDR3 nucleotides: TGTGCCAGCAGTTTGACGGAGACGGTCTACGAGCAGTACTTC. Protein product: CASSLTETVYEQYF.

This clonotype was picked up a small number of times. The chain employs TRBV20-1 and TRBJ2-1, with TRBD2 matching 14 bases. The germline gives CDR1 DFQATT, CDR2 SNEGSKA (reference sequence). This CDR3 comprises 19 residues. V was pared by 6 bases and J by 0 bases, with 13 bases of the junction left unmatched. DNA for the CDR3: TGCAGTGCGCAGACAGGGACTAGCGGGGGCAGAAGCTCCTACAATGAGCAGTTCTTC. Translation: CSAQTGTSGGRSSYNEQFF.

The gene calls are TRBV6-2 or TRBV6-3 and TRBJ2-3, with TRBD2 identical over 14 bases. This CDR3 spans 17 amino acids. CDR1 MNHEY and CDR2 SVGEGT come from the germline V gene. V trimming: 2 bases; J trimming: 4 bases; junction bases outside the gene matches: 5. The CDR3 region is CASSYPQTSGGADTQYF. DNA of the CDR3: TGTGCCAGCAGTTACCCCCAGACTAGCGGGGGGGCAGATACGCAGTATTTT.

This clonotype was observed a handful of times. The J gene is TRBJ2-1, the V gene TRBV2; 7 bases agree with TRBD2. After removal of 4 bases from V and 6 bases from J, the junction contained 15 bases not matched to a gene. The CDR3 spans 17 residues. Germline values: CDR1 SNHLY, CDR2 FYNNEI. CDR3 in amino acids: CASSVPAGVPSSNEQFF. CDR3 DNA: TGTGCCAGCAGTGTTCCCGCGGGGGTCCCCTCATCCAATGAGCAGTTCTTC.

The genes are TRBV18 and TRBJ2-3, with 7 bases fitting TRBD2. V lost 5 bases and J lost 2; bases outside the gene matches: 7. This CDR3 has 15 residues. CDR1 KGHSH and CDR2 LQKENI come from the germline V gene. Written as DNA, the CDR3 is TGTGCCAGCTCATCGTTAGCGGGTTTCACAGATACGCAGTATTTT. Its translation is CASSSLAGFTDTQYF.

J is TRBJ2-7 and V is TRBV20-1; no definite D call. The V and J ends lost 5 bases and 2 bases respectively, with 13 bases between them. Germline-derived CDR1 and CDR2 are DFQATT and SNEGSKA (reference sequence). This CDR3 comprises 13 residues. In DNA, the CDR3 is TGCAGTGCTGTCGGCCCTGGTGCCTACGAGCAGTACGTC. This encodes CSAVGPGAYEQYV.

This clonotype was seen more than once but under ten times. The chain recombines TRBV15 with TRBJ2-1, with D possibly matching TRBD2 (6 bases). Germline V lookup: CDR1 LNHNV, CDR2 YYDKDF (reference sequence). Deletions cut 5 bases from V and 3 bases from J, with 17 bases between. This CDR3 spans 16 amino acids. The DNA for the CDR3 is TGTGCCACCAGCGGACCGGGACTTACAAGCTACAATGAGCAGTTCTTC. Translation: CATSGPGLTSYNEQFF.